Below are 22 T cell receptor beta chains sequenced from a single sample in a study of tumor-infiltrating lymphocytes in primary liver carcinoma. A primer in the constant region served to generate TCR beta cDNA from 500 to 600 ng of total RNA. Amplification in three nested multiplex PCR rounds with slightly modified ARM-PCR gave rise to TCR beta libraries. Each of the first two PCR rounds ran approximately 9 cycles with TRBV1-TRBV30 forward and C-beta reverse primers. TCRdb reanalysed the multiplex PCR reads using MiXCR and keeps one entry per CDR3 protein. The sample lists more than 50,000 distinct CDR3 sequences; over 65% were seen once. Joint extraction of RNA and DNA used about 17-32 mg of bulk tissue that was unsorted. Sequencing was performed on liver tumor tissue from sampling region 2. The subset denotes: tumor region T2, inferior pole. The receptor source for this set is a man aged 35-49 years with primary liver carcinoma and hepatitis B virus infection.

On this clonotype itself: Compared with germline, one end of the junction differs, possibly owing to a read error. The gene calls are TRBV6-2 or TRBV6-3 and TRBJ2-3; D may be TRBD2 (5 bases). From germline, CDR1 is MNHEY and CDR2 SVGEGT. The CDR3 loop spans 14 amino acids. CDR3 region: CAGSYRDDTDTQYF. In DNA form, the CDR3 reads TGTGCCGGCAGTTACCGGGATGATACAGATACGCAGTATTTT.

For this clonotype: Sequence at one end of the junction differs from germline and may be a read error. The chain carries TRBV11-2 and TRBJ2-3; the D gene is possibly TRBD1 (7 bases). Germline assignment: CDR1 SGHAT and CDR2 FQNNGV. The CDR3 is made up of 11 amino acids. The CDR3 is CTSSFGQGGYF. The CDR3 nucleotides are TGCACCAGCAGCTTCGGGCAGGGGGGGTATTTT. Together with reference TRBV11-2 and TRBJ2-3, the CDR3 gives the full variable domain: EAGVAQSPRYKIIEKRQSVAFWCNPISGHATLYWYQQILGQGPKLLIQFQNNGVVDDSQLPKDRFSAERLKGVDSTLKIQPAKLEDSAVYLCTSSFGQGGYFGPGTRLTVL.

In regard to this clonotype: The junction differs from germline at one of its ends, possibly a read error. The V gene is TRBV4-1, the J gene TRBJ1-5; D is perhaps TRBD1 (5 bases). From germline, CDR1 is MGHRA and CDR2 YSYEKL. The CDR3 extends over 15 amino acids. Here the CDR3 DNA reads TGCGTCAGCAGCCGAGGAGGAGGGGACGACCGGCCCCAGCATTTT. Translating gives CVSSRGGGDDRPQHF.

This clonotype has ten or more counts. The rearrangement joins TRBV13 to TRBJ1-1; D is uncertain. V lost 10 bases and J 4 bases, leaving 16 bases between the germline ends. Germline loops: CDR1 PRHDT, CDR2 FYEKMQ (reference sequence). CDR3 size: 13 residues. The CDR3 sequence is CATAGRPSTEAFF. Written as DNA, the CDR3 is TGTGCCACAGCAGGACGACCGAGCACTGAAGCTTTCTTT.

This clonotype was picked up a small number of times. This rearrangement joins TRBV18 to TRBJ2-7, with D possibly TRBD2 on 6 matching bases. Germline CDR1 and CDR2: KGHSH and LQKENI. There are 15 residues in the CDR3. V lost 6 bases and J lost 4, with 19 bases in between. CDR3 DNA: TGTGCCAGCTCTCCCGGGGCGGGGCAGAAGTACGAGCAGTACTTC. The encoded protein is CASSPGAGQKYEQYF.

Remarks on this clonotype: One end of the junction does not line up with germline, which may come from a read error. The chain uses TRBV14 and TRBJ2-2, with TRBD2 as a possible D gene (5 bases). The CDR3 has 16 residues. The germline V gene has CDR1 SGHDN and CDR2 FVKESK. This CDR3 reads CANSQSRAADTGELFF. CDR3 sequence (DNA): TGTGCCAACAGCCAATCGAGGGCGGCCGACACCGGGGAGCTGTTTTTT.

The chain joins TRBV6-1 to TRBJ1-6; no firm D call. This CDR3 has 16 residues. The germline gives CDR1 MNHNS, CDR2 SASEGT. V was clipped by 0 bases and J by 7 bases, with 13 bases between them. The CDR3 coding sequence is TGTGCCAGCAGTGAAGCGTCCCGTGGCAGAAATTCACCCCTCCACTTT. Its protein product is CASSEASRGRNSPLHF.

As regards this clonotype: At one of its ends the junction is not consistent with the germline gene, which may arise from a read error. CDR3 sequence reads: CANSFGLGPGEQHF. CDR3 nucleotides: TGTGCCAACAGTTTTGGACTAGGCCCGGGCGAGCAGCACTTC. This chain uses TRBV12-3 or TRBV12-4 with TRBJ2-7; 7 bases are shared with TRBD2. The CDR3 is 14 amino acids.

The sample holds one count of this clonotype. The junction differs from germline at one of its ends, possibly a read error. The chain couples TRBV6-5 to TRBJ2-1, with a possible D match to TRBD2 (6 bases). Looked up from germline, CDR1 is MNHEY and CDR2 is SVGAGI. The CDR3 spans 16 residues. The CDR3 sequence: CASSYSGGLATYEQFF. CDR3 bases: TGTGCTAGCAGTTATAGCGGCGGTCTAGCTACATATGAGCAGTTCTTC.

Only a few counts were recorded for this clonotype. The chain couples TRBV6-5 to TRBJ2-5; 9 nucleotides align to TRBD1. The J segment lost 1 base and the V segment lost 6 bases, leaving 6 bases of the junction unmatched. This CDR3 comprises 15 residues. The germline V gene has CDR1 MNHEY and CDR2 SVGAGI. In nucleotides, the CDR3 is TGTGCCAGCAGCTTGACAGGGGGTTTCCAAGAGACCCAGTACTTC. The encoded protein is CASSLTGGFQETQYF.

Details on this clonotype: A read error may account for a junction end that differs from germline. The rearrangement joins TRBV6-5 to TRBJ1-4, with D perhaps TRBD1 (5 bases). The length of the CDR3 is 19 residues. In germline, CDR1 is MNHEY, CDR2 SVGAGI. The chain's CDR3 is CTSSYRPPSGVANNEKLFF. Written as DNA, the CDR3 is TGTACCAGCAGTTATAGGCCTCCTTCGGGGGTGGCAAATAATGAAAAACTGTTTTTT.

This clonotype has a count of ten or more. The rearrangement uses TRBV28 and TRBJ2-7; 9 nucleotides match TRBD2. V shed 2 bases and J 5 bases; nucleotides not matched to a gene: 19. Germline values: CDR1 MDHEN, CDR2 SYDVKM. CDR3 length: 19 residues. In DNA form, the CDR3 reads TGTGCCAGCAGTTTACCCCCCGCGACTAGCGGATATCTTAGGAACGAGCAGTACTTC. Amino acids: CASSLPPATSGYLRNEQYF.

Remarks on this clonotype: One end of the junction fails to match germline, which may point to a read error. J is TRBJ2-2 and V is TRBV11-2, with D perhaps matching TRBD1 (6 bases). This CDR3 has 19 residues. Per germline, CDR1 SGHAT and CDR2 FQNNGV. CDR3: CTSCLDRGGVRPNTGKLFF. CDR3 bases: TGTACCAGCTGCTTAGATCGAGGGGGAGTGCGCCCGAACACCGGGAAGCTGTTTTTT.

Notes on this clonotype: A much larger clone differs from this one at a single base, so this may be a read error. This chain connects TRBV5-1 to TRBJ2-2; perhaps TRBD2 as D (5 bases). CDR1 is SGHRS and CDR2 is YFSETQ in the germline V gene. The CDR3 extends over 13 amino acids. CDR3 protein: CASFQENTGELYF. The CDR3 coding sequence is TGCGCCAGCTTTCAGGAGAACACCGGGGAGCTGTATTTT.

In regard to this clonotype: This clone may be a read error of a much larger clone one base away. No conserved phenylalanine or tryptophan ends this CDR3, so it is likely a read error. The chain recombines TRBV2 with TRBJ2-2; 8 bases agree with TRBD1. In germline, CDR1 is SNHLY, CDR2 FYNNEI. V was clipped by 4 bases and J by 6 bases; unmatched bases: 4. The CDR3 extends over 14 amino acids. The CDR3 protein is CASSGTGSSGELFL. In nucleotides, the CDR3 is TGTGCCAGCAGTGGGACAGGGTCCTCCGGGGAGCTGTTTCTT.

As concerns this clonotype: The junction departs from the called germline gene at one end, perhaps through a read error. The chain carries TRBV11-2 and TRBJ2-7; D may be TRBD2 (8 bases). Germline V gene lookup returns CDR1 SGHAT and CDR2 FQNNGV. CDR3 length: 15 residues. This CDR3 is CSSSQYSGGGYGQYF. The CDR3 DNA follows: TGTTCCAGTAGCCAATATTCGGGAGGGGGCTACGGGCAGTACTTC.

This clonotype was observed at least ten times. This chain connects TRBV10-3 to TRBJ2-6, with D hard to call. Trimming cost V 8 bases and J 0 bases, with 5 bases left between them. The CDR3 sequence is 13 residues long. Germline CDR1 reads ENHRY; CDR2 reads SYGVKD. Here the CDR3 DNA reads TGTGCCATCGGGGACTCTGGGGCCAACGTCCTGACTTTC. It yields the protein CAIGDSGANVLTF.

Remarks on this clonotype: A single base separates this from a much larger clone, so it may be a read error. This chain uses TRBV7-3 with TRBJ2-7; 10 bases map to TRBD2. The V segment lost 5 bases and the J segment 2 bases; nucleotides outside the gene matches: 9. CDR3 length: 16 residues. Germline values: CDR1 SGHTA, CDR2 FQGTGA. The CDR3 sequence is CASSMTSGSQPYEQYF. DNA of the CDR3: TGTGCCAGCAGCATGACTAGCGGGTCCCAGCCCTACGAGCAGTACTTC.

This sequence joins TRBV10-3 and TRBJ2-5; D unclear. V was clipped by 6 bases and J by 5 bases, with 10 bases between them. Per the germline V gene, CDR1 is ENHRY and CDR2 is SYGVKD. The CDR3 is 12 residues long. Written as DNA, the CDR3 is TGTGCCATCAGAGATCGGGTGGAGACCCAGTACTTC. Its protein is CAIRDRVETQYF.

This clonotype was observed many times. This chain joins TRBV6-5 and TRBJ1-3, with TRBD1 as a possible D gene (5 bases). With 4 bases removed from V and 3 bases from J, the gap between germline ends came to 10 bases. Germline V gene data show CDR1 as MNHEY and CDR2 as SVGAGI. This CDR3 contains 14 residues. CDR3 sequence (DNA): TGTGCCAGCAGTTTTACGGGGGTTGGAAACACCATATATTTT. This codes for CASSFTGVGNTIYF.

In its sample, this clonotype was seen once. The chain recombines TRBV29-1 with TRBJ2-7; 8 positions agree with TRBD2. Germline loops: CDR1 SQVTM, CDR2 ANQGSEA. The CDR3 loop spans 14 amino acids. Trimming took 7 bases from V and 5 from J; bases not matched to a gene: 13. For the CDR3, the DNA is TGCAGCGCTGCCCCGACTAGCGAGGGAGACGAGCAGTACTTC. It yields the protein CSAAPTSEGDEQYF.

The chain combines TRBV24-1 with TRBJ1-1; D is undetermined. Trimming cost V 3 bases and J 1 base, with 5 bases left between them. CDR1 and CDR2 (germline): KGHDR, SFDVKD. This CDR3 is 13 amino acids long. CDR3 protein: CATSDRQNTEAFF. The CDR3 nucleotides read TGTGCCACCAGTGATAGACAGAACACTGAAGCTTTCTTT.